This is a list of T cell receptor beta chains from one sample in a study of Graves' ophthalmopathy and Graves' hyperthyroidism. TCRdb re-called the multiplex PCR reads through MiXCR, storing one row per CDR3 protein. The sample records 35,000 to 50,000 distinct CDR3 sequences, 50% being singletons. Sequenced: peripheral blood. The source is an adult woman with stable Graves' hyperthyroidism. Each CDR3 is given with its conserved first and last residue. D genes are given only for firm matches. Clone size is shown for a subset of rows, as once, few, many or a class of expanded clone.

>TRBD1|-|TRBJ2-2|TRBV19
TGTGCCAGTACCCGGGGGACAGGGGCCACCGGGGAGCTGTTTTTT
CASTRGTGATGELFF
>TRBD1|-|TRBJ2-7|TRBV7-9
TGTGCCAGCAGCACCGGGACAGGGGTGAACGAGCAGTACTTC
CASSTGTGVNEQYF
>-|-|TRBJ1-2|TRBV19
TGTGCCAGTAGTGGGGGCACGGACTATGGCTACACCTTC
CASSGGTDYGYTF
>-|-|TRBJ2-7|TRBV29-1
TGCAGCGTCGGTCCACAGGAGTCCGAGCAGTACTTC
CSVGPQESEQYF
>TRBD2|-|TRBJ2-5|TRBV7-8
TGCGCCAGCAGCCAAGTCCCCCCCTTTCGACTAGCGGGAGGGCCAGGGACCCAGTACTTC
CASSQVPPFRLAGGPGTQYF
>-|-|TRBJ2-1|TRBV15
TGTGCCACCAGCAGAGCCAGGACGGGTAGAAACAATGAGCAGTTCTTC
CATSRARTGRNNEQFF
>TRBD1|-|TRBJ1-1|TRBV11-2
TGTGCCAGCAGCAAGACAGGGGGGAGGAACACTGAAGCTTTCTTT
CASSKTGGRNTEAFF
>TRBD1|-|TRBJ1-2|TRBV5-1
TGCGCCAGCAGCAGCCTGCGTGAGGGGGCCTCCTATGGCTACACCTTC
CASSSLREGASYGYTF
>TRBD2|-|TRBJ2-7|TRBV12-3/TRBV12-4
TGTGCCAGCAGTCCCGGGACTAGCGGGGGACGCGAGCAGTACTTC
CASSPGTSGGREQYF
>-|many|TRBJ1-1|TRBV30
TGTGCCTGGGGCGTAGGGATGAACACTGAAGCTTTCTTT
CAWGVGMNTEAFF
>TRBD1|-|TRBJ1-5|TRBV7-9
TGTGCCAGCAGCACAGCCGACAGGGGTACCAATCAGCCCCAGCATTTT
CASSTADRGTNQPQHF
>-|-|TRBJ1-2|TRBV20-1
TGCAGTGCTACAACGGAGTATGGCTACACCTTC
CSATTEYGYTF
>TRBD2|-|TRBJ2-5|TRBV15
TGTGCCACCAGCAGGGCCCTCCGGGGGGAGCAGTACTTC
CATSRALRGEQYF
>-|medium-sized|TRBJ2-5|TRBV7-9
TGTGCCAGTAGGGACGGCCAAGAGACCCAGTACTTC
CASRDGQETQYF
>-|-|TRBJ2-5|TRBV7-9
TGTGCCAGCAGCTTAGCCGGGGCAGGGGAAGAGACCCAGTACTTC
CASSLAGAGEETQYF
>TRBD2|-|TRBJ2-7|TRBV7-4
TGTGCCAGCAGCCGGACTAGCGGGAGAGGGGGCGAGCAGTACTTC
CASSRTSGRGGEQYF
>-|-|TRBJ2-7|TRBV7-9
TGTGCCAGCAGACTTTCCTACGAGCAGTACTTC
CASRLSYEQYF
>TRBD1|-|TRBJ2-7|TRBV10-3
TGTGCCATCAACCGGGACAGGCCATACTCCTACGAGCAGTACTTC
CAINRDRPYSYEQYF
>TRBD2|many|TRBJ2-7|TRBV18
TGTGCCAGCTCACTACCGAGCCGCGTAGCGGGGTACTACGAGCAGTACTTC
CASSLPSRVAGYYEQYF
>TRBD2|many|TRBJ2-5|TRBV10-2
TGCGCCAGCAGTGACCCCCGGGGGGTAGCGGATGGGCAGGAGACCCAGTACTTC
CASSDPRGVADGQETQYF
>-|-|TRBJ2-5|TRBV7-9
TGTGCCAGCGCCGGCGGACAACTAGAAGAGACCCAGTACTTC
CASAGGQLEETQYF
>TRBD2|few|TRBJ2-3|TRBV30
TGTGCCTACAATAGCGGGATGGGCACAGATACGCAGTATTTT
CAYNSGMGTDTQYF
>TRBD2|many|TRBJ2-2|TRBV6-2/TRBV6-3
TGTGCCCCCCAGTTCCTAGCGGGAGGGACCGGGGAGCTGTTTTTT
CAPQFLAGGTGELFF
>TRBD1|-|TRBJ1-1|TRBV7-9
TGTGCCAGTAGGAGACCAGGGGGCACTGAAGCTTTCTTT
CASRRPGGTEAFF
>TRBD1|many|TRBJ1-4|TRBV2
TGTGCCAGCAGCCGACAGGGGGCAAAGGAAAAACTGTTTTTT
CASSRQGAKEKLFF
>TRBD1|many|TRBJ2-5|TRBV12-3/TRBV12-4
TGTGCCAGCAGTTCCTCCGGGACAGGGGAAGAGACCCAGTACTTC
CASSSSGTGEETQYF
>-|-|TRBJ1-2|TRBV6-4
TGTGCCAGCAGTGGCTACAGCTTC
CASSGYSF
>TRBD1|many|TRBJ1-5|TRBV7-8
TGTGCCAGCAGCTCGACAGGGGGCAATCAGCCCCAGCATTTT
CASSSTGGNQPQHF
>-|many|TRBJ2-6|TRBV25-1
TGTGCCAGCAGTGAAGACAGGGGGGCCAACGTCCTGACTTTC
CASSEDRGANVLTF
>TRBD1|-|TRBJ1-2|TRBV29-1
TGCAGCGTTGGGACAGGTTTCTATGGCTACACCTTC
CSVGTGFYGYTF
>-|many|TRBJ2-7|TRBV12-3/TRBV12-4
TGTGCCAGCAGTTTGGGGGGAGGCAACGAGCAGTACTTC
CASSLGGGNEQYF
>TRBD2|many|TRBJ2-3|TRBV20-1
TGCAGTGCTGGACTAGCATCAGATACGCAGTATTTT
CSAGLASDTQYF
>TRBD2|-|TRBJ2-7|TRBV29-1
TGCAGCGTCTTAGCGGGAGGTACCTACGAGCAGTACTTC
CSVLAGGTYEQYF
>-|many|TRBJ1-1|TRBV14
TGTGCCAGCAGCCGAGGGTCAAACACTGAAGCTTTCTTT
CASSRGSNTEAFF
>TRBD1|once|TRBJ1-6|TRBV7-9
TGTGCCAGCAGTCGGGACCAGGGACAGGGGACTTCACCCCTCCACTTT
CASSRDQGQGTSPLHF
>TRBD1|-|TRBJ2-7|TRBV20-1
TGCAGTGCTAGTCCCGGGACAGGGGCTAGGTCCTACGAGCAGTACTTC
CSASPGTGARSYEQYF
>-|-|TRBJ2-7|TRBV5-1
TGCGCCAGCAGCTTGGGTCCGGTGGGGTCCTCCTACGAGCAGTACTTC
CASSLGPVGSSYEQYF
>TRBD1|many|TRBJ1-5|TRBV5-5
TGTGCCAGCATCACATCGGGACAGCAATCCTATAGCAATCAGCCCCAGCATTTT
CASITSGQQSYSNQPQHF
>-|many|TRBJ1-6|TRBV19
TGTGCCAGTAGCAGTCAACAAGGCGCATCTTCACCCCTCCACTTT
CASSSQQGASSPLHF
>TRBD2|few|TRBJ2-5|TRBV24-1
TGTGCCAGCAGCGGGACTAGCGGGAGTGGAGAGACCCAGTACTTC
CASSGTSGSGETQYF
>TRBD1|-|TRBJ1-2|TRBV7-2
TGTGCCAGCAGTGTCGGGACAGGGGGCGATGGTGGCTACACCTTC
CASSVGTGGDGGYTF
>-|-|TRBJ2-7|TRBV7-9
TGTGCCAGCAGCTACCACTACGAGCAGTACTTC
CASSYHYEQYF
>-|few|TRBJ1-1|TRBV24-1
TGTGCCACCAGTGAAGCGGGCGGCACTGAAGCTTTCTTT
CATSEAGGTEAFF
>-|-|TRBJ2-7|TRBV15
TGTGCCACCAGCAGAGAATTGACCAGCTCCTACGAGCAGTACTTC
CATSRELTSSYEQYF
>TRBD2|few|TRBJ2-7|TRBV7-2
TGTGCCAGCAGCTTAGCGTCTAGCGGGAGGTCCCGACGGTGGGAGCAGTACTTC
CASSLASSGRSRRWEQYF
>-|-|TRBJ2-5|TRBV10-3
TGTGCCATCCAAGCAGGGCGGCAAGAGACCCAGTACTTC
CAIQAGRQETQYF
>-|many|TRBJ2-5|TRBV29-1
TGCAGCGGGGGAAGGAACCAAGAGACCCAGTACTTC
CSGGRNQETQYF